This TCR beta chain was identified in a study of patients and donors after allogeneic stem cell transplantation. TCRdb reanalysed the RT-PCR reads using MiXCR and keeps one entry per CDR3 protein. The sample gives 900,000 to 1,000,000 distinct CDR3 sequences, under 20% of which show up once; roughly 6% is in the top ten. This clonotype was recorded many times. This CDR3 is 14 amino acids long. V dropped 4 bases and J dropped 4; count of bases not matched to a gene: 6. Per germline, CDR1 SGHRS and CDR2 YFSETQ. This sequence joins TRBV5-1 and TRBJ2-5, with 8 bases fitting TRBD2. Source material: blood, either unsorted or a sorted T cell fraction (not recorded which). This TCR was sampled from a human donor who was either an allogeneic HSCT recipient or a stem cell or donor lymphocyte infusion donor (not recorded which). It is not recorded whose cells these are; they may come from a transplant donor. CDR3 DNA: TGCGCCAGCAGCATATCGGGGGGGCTAGAGACCCAGTACTTC. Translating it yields CASSISGGLETQYF.